This T cell receptor (beta chain) was identified during a study of T cells in narcolepsy. This clone is judged medium-sized. Its specificity is not known. Sequencing used immunoSEQ multiplex PCR; TCRdb keeps in-frame clones, though not all of them. The table includes more than 2,000 clones, approximately 26% detected once. Findings and limits, study-wide: Same-patient CSF and blood CD4+ T cell clonotypes included HCRT-specific and TRIB2-specific autoreactive ones.

The CDR3 is 15 residues long. Deletions cut 6 bases from V and 4 bases from J, with 16 bases between. Germline values: CDR1 MNHNS, CDR2 SASEGT. This sequence joins TRBV6-1 and TRBJ1-5; TRBD1 might be the D (6 bases). Sequencing was carried out using cultured CD4+ T cells from cerebrospinal fluid. This sequence originates from a human donor with narcolepsy. Here the CDR3 reads CASSAPPGANQPQHF. DNA of the CDR3: TGTGCCAGCAGCGCCCCGCCAGGGGCAAATCAGCCCCAGCATTTT.